This entry concerns a single TCR beta chain. This sample was taken from a study of tumour-infiltrating T cells in Burkitt lymphoma. Across the study: Overall and progression-free survival were predicted by productive clonality.

This CDR3 comprises 16 residues. The germline gives CDR1 MDHEN, CDR2 SYDVKM. V lost 6 bases to trimming and J lost 3 bases; unmatched junction nucleotides: 7. Only in-frame clones appear in the TCRdb table, and some are missing; sequencing was by immunoSEQ multiplex PCR. In the table there are 5,000 to 6,000 clones, approximately 9.9% of which are singletons. This chain joins TRBV28 and TRBJ2-1; 11 nucleotides align to TRBD2. Material: tumor tissue. This clonotype was obtained from a human donor with diffuse large B-cell lymphoma. The CDR3 here is CASSFLAGGNYNEQFF. The CDR3 coding sequence is TGTGCCAGCAGCTTTCTAGCGGGGGGTAACTACAATGAGCAGTTCTTC.